The rows below give T cell receptor beta chains drawn from one sample of a study of shared clonotypes between healthy human individuals. This table comes from immunoSEQ multiplex PCR, and its TCRdb copy is limited to in-frame clones, with some not included. The data show 110,000 or so clones, 55% to 70% seen once. The specimen was memory CD8+ T cells sorted from blood. The receptors originated from a woman aged 25 to 45 in good health. Each CDR3 is given with its conserved first and last residue. Fields, in order: D gene, J gene, V gene, clone size, CDR3 protein, CDR3 DNA. D genes are given only for firm matches. Only some rows state a clone size, as once, few, many or a class for expanded clones.

D: TRBD2
J: TRBJ2-7
V: TRBV5-1
size: .
CDR3: CASSRLAGDNEQYF
DNA: TGCGCCAGCAGCAGACTAGCGGGAGACAACGAGCAGTACTTC

D: .
J: TRBJ2-7
V: TRBV13
size: .
CDR3: CASSLEGDQDRAYEQYF
DNA: TGTGCCAGCAGCTTAGAGGGGGATCAGGACAGAGCCTACGAGCAGTACTTC

D: TRBD2
J: TRBJ2-2
V: TRBV28
size: .
CDR3: CASTPGEIAGGIGELFF
DNA: TGTGCCAGCACCCCCGGGGAGATAGCGGGAGGGATCGGGGAGCTGTTTTTT

D: TRBD1
J: TRBJ2-7
V: TRBV5-5
size: .
CDR3: CASSDGTGLLIDYEQYF
DNA: TGTGCCAGCAGCGACGGGACAGGGTTACTAATTGACTACGAGCAGTACTTC

D: .
J: TRBJ1-3
V: TRBV6-1
size: .
CDR3: CASSTSSGNTIYF
DNA: TGTGCCAGCAGCACAAGCTCTGGAAACACCATATATTTT

D: TRBD1
J: TRBJ2-3
V: TRBV15
size: many
CDR3: CATSNQGQATDTQYF
DNA: TGTGCCACCAGCAATCAGGGACAGGCCACAGATACGCAGTATTTT

D: TRBD2
J: TRBJ2-7
V: TRBV28
size: few
CDR3: CASSLLAITSYEQYF
DNA: TGTGCCAGCAGTCTACTAGCGATTACCTCCTACGAGCAGTACTTC

D: TRBD2
J: TRBJ2-3
V: TRBV5-1
size: .
CDR3: CASSLTSGRTTDTQYF
DNA: TGCGCCAGCAGCTTGACTAGCGGGAGAACCACAGATACGCAGTATTTT

D: TRBD1
J: TRBJ2-1
V: TRBV7-9
size: .
CDR3: CASRPRQGATDNEQFF
DNA: TGTGCCAGCAGACCAAGACAGGGGGCTACGGACAATGAGCAGTTCTTC

D: .
J: TRBJ2-7
V: TRBV28
size: .
CDR3: CASSSGYSYEQYF
DNA: TGTGCCAGCAGTTCGGGATATTCCTACGAGCAGTACTTC

D: .
J: TRBJ1-5
V: TRBV2
size: few
CDR3: CASSKGGNSNQPQHF
DNA: TGTGCCAGCTCCAAAGGGGGAAATAGCAATCAGCCCCAGCATTTT

D: TRBD1
J: TRBJ2-1
V: TRBV10-2
size: .
CDR3: CASRGQLQPYNEQFF
DNA: TGCGCCAGCAGGGGACAGCTCCAACCCTACAATGAGCAGTTCTTC

D: .
J: TRBJ2-1
V: TRBV27
size: .
CDR3: CASSSVVDEQFF
DNA: TGTGCCAGCAGCTCTGTTGTCGATGAGCAGTTCTTC

D: .
J: TRBJ2-7
V: TRBV7-2
size: .
CDR3: CASSLSRTHGLSYEQYF
DNA: TGTGCCAGCAGCTTATCGAGGACCCACGGCCTCAGCTACGAGCAGTACTTC

D: .
J: TRBJ1-5
V: TRBV7-8
size: many
CDR3: CASSLGGGQPQHF
DNA: TGTGCCAGCAGCTTAGGGGGGGGTCAGCCCCAGCATTTT

D: TRBD2
J: TRBJ2-7
V: TRBV6-6
size: .
CDR3: CASRLSSSGLYEQYF
DNA: TGTGCCAGCAGACTCTCCTCTAGCGGCCTCTACGAGCAGTACTTC

D: .
J: TRBJ2-7
V: TRBV28
size: .
CDR3: CASSLTGLGEQYF
DNA: TGTGCCAGCAGTTTAACGGGATTAGGTGAGCAGTACTTC

D: .
J: TRBJ2-7
V: TRBV4-2
size: .
CDR3: CASSQLGFSYEQYF
DNA: TGTGCCAGCAGCCAACTCGGGTTCTCCTACGAGCAGTACTTC

D: .
J: TRBJ1-1
V: TRBV4-2
size: .
CDR3: CASSPDGSMNTEAFF
DNA: TGTGCCAGCAGCCCGGATGGGTCCATGAACACTGAAGCTTTCTTT

D: .
J: TRBJ2-7
V: TRBV2
size: once
CDR3: CASSGLGPSYEQYF
DNA: TGTGCCAGCAGTGGACTAGGACCATCCTACGAGCAGTACTTC

D: TRBD2
J: TRBJ2-1
V: TRBV5-8
size: .
CDR3: CASSHGTSAYNEQFF
DNA: TGTGCCAGCAGTCACGGGACTAGCGCTTACAATGAGCAGTTCTTC

D: .
J: TRBJ1-2
V: TRBV19
size: .
CDR3: CASSIWAGNYGYTF
DNA: TGTGCCAGTAGTATTTGGGCGGGTAACTATGGCTACACCTTC

D: .
J: TRBJ1-5
V: TRBV25-1
size: .
CDR3: CASSEVQSNQPQHF
DNA: TGTGCCAGCAGTGAGGTTCAGAGCAATCAGCCCCAGCATTTT

D: TRBD1
J: TRBJ1-5
V: TRBV6-1
size: many
CDR3: CASSDGTGTAQPQHF
DNA: TGTGCCAGCAGTGATGGGACAGGGACTGCTCAGCCCCAGCATTTT

D: .
J: TRBJ2-1
V: TRBV25-1
size: .
CDR3: CASSEHNEQFF
DNA: TGTGCCAGCAGTGAGCACAATGAGCAGTTCTTC

D: .
J: TRBJ2-7
V: TRBV21-1
size: few
CDR3: CASSMTGGKTYEQYF
DNA: TGTGCCAGCAGCATGACAGGGGGCAAGACCTACGAGCAGTACTTC

D: .
J: TRBJ2-7
V: TRBV7-9
size: .
CDR3: CASTPAAGTSYEQYF
DNA: TGTGCCAGCACCCCCGCTGCAGGAACCTCCTACGAGCAGTACTTC

D: .
J: TRBJ1-2
V: TRBV6-1
size: .
CDR3: CASSEDPGRSYGYTF
DNA: TGTGCCAGCAGTGAAGATCCGGGACGGAGCTATGGCTACACCTTC

D: TRBD1
J: TRBJ2-7
V: TRBV7-8
size: .
CDR3: CASSLLPGQHYEQYF
DNA: TGTGCCAGCAGTTTACTACCGGGACAGCATTACGAGCAGTACTTC

D: .
J: TRBJ1-1
V: TRBV7-2
size: .
CDR3: CASSLVTGTNTEAFF
DNA: TGTGCCAGCAGCTTAGTCACAGGGACAAACACTGAAGCTTTCTTT

D: .
J: TRBJ2-5
V: TRBV21-1
size: .
CDR3: CASSRAGGQETQYF
DNA: TGTGCCAGCAGCCGAGCGGGAGGGCAAGAGACCCAGTACTTC

D: TRBD1
J: TRBJ1-2
V: TRBV9
size: .
CDR3: CASSVDPGTVPSNYGYTF
DNA: TGTGCCAGCAGCGTAGACCCCGGGACAGTACCCTCTAACTATGGCTACACCTTC

D: .
J: TRBJ2-3
V: TRBV10-3
size: .
CDR3: CAISEQADTQYF
DNA: TGTGCCATCAGTGAGCAGGCAGATACGCAGTATTTT